This T cell receptor (beta chain) was captured by sequencing in a study of cytomegalovirus exposure and HLA in healthy donors. Study-level results: No immune exposure information besides CMV serostatus was available.

As to this clone: The target antigen is unknown.

Germline V gene sequence: CDR1 LNHDA, CDR2 SQIVND (reference sequence). This CDR3 has 11 amino acids. Between the trimmed V and J ends, which lost 5 bases and 5 bases, there was a span of 6 bases. PCR used 60 Vbeta primers and 13 Jbeta primers. Using immunoSEQ multiplex PCR, the repertoire was profiled, and TCRdb retains in-frame clones only, with some absent. The sample yields 95,000 to 150,000 clones, of which the top ten take up approximately 2.6%. This receptor was taken from a man aged 25-45 years in good health and CMV-seronegative. The material sequenced was PBMCs. This chain connects TRBV19 to TRBJ1-2; D perhaps matches TRBD1 (5 bases). CDR3 in amino acids: CASSPGYGYTF. The DNA for the CDR3 is TGTGCCAGTAGTCCAGGGTATGGCTACACCTTC. The complete variable domain, with remaining parts taken from reference TRBV19 and TRBJ1-2, reads DGGITQSPKYLFRKEGQNVTLSCEQNLNHDAMYWYRQDPGQGLRLIYYSQIVNDFQKGDIAEGYSVSREKKESFPLTVTSAQKNPTAFYLCASSPGYGYTFGSGTRLTVV.